The present T cell receptor (beta chain) was sequenced within a study of PD-1 blockade in classical Hodgkin lymphoma. V was clipped by 5 bases and J by 6 bases; unmatched bases: 12. The CDR3 is made up of 16 amino acids. Germline CDR1 and CDR2: LNHDA and SQIVND (reference sequence). Produced via immunoSEQ multiplex PCR; TCRdb's table is partial and in-frame only. The repertoire holds more than 85,000 clones, with 85% to 95% as singletons. All the patients suffered relapse after autologous stem cell transplantation, and brentuximab vedotin exposure differed. This clone was found once. The sequenced sample was peripheral blood mononuclear cells (PBMCs), obtained before the second cycle of nivolumab. The receptor comes from a human donor with classical Hodgkin lymphoma. This chain uses TRBV19 with TRBJ2-2; TRBD1 matches 7 bases. The CDR3 sequence: CASSGYRGRRSGELFF. In DNA, the CDR3 is TGTGCCAGTAGTGGATACAGGGGTAGAAGGTCCGGGGAGCTGTTTTTT.